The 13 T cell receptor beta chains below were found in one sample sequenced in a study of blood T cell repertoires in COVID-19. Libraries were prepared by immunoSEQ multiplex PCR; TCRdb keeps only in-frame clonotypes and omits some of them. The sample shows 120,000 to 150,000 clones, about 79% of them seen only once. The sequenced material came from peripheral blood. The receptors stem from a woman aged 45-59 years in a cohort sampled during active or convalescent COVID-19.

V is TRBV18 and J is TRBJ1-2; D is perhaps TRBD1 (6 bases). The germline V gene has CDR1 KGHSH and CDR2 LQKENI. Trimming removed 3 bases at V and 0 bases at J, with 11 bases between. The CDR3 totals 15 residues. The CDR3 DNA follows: TGTGCCAGCTCACCCCGGGACACAGCTAACTATGGCTACACCTTC. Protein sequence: CASSPRDTANYGYTF.

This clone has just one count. CDR3: CASSSWRGLVYNEQFF. The CDR3 DNA sequence: TGTGCCAGCAGCTCCTGGCGAGGGTTAGTCTACAATGAGCAGTTCTTC. The rearrangement links TRBV27 to TRBJ2-1; D is perhaps TRBD2 (5 bases). Germline CDR1 MNHEY, CDR2 SMNVEV (reference sequence). Trimming removed 6 bases from V and 3 bases from J, with 18 bases in between. There are 16 residues in the CDR3.

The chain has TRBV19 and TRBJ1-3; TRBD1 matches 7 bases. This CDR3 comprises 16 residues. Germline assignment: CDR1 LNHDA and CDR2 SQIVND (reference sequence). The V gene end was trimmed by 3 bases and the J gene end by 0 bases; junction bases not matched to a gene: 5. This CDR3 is CASSMKTGTSGNTIYF. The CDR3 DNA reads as TGTGCCAGTAGTATGAAGACAGGGACCTCTGGAAACACCATATATTTT. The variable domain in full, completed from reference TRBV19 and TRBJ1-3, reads DGGITQSPKYLFRKEGQNVTLSCEQNLNHDAMYWYRQDPGQGLRLIYYSQIVNDFQKGDIAEGYSVSREKKESFPLTVTSAQKNPTAFYLCASSMKTGTSGNTIYFGEGSWLTVV.

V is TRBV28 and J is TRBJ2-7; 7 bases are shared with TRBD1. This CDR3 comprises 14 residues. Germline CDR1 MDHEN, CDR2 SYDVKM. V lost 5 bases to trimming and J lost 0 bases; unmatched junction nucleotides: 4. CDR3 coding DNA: TGTGCCAGCAGTAGAACAGGGGCCTCCTACGAGCAGTACTTC. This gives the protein CASSRTGASYEQYF.

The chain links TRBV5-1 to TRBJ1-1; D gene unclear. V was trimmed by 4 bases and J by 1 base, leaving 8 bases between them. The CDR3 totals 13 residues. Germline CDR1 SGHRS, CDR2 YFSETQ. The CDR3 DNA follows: TGCGCCAGCAGCATTCGACAGAACACTGAAGCTTTCTTT. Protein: CASSIRQNTEAFF.

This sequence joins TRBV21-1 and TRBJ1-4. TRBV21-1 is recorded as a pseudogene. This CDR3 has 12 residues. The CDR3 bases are TGTGCCAGCCCCCCGGAGGAGGAAAAACTGTTTTTT. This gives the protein CASPPEEEKLFF.

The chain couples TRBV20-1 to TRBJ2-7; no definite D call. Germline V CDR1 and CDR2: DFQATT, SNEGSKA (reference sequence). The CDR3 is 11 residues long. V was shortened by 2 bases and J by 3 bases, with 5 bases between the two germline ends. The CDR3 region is CSARPHYEQYF. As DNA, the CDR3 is TGCAGTGCTAGACCACACTACGAGCAGTACTTC.

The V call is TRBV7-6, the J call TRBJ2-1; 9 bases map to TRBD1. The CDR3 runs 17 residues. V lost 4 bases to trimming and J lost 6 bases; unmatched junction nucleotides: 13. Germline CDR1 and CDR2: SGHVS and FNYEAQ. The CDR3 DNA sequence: TGTGCCAGCAGCTACCAGCCGCGGGACAGGGAAGCCAATGAGCAGTTCTTC. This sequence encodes CASSYQPRDREANEQFF.

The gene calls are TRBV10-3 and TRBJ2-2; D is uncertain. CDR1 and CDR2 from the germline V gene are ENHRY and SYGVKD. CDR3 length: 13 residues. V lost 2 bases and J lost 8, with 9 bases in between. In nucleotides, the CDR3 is TGTGCCATCAGTGAGAAGGAGCGAGGGGAGCTGTTTTTT. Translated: CAISEKERGELFF.

The CDR3 loop reads CSASLADSTDTQYF. CDR3 sequence (DNA): TGCAGTGCTAGTCTAGCGGATAGCACAGATACGCAGTATTTT. The chain combines TRBV20-1 with TRBJ2-3; 7 bases map to TRBD2. CDR1 is DFQATT, CDR2 SNEGSKA, per germline (reference sequence). The ends lost 3 bases at V and 0 bases at J; junction bases unmatched: 3. The CDR3 is made up of 14 amino acids.

The CDR3 is CASSQPREGRHQPQHF. The CDR3 coding sequence is TGCGCCAGCAGCCAGCCGAGGGAGGGGAGACATCAGCCCCAGCATTTT. The chain recombines TRBV4-1 with TRBJ1-5; the D gene is possibly TRBD1 (5 bases). This CDR3 contains 16 residues. Germline CDR1 is MGHRA and CDR2 is YSYEKL. Trimming stripped 3 bases from V and 5 bases from J, with 17 bases between.

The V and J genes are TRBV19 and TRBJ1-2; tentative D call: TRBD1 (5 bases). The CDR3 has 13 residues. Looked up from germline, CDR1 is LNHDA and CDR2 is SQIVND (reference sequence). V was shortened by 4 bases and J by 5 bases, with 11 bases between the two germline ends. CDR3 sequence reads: CASSRERGYGYTF. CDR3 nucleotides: TGTGCCAGTAGTAGGGAGCGGGGGTATGGCTACACCTTC.

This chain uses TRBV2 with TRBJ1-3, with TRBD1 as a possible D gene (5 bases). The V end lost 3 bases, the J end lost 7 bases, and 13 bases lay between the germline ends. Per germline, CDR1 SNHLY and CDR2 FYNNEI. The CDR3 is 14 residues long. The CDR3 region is CASSEQGVTNTIYF. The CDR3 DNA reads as TGTGCCAGCAGTGAGCAAGGGGTGACGAACACCATATATTTT.